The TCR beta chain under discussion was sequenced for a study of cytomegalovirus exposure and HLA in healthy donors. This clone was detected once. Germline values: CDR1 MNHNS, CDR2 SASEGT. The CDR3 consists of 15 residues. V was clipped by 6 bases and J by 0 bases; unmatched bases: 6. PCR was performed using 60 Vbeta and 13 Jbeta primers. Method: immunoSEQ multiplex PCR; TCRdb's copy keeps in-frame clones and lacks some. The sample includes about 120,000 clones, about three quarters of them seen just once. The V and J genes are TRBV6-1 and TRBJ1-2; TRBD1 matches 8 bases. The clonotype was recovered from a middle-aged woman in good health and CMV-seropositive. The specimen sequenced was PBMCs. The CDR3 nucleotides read TGTGCCAGCAGGATAACAGGGGGGTCTAACTATGGCTACACCTTC. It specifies CASRITGGSNYGYTF.